This T cell receptor beta chain came from a study of T-cell reconstitution after alpha-beta-depleted transplantation in children. For this clonotype: The antigen remains unidentified.

Study outcomes and limitations: After one year, T-cell counts and TCRbeta diversity mostly came from new T cells.

The authors prepared the TCRbeta library with unique molecular identifiers. TCRdb re-called the PCR reads through MiXCR, storing one row per CDR3 protein. In the table there are 400,000 to 450,000 distinct CDR3 sequences, around two fifths of which are singletons. This TCR derives from a girl aged 2 to 10 with aplastic anemia, due to receive a stem cell transplant. The material sequenced was PBMCs, taken before TCRalphabeta/CD19-depleted stem cell transplant.

The CDR3 DNA is TGTGCCAGCAGAGGGGCGCAGAGCACTGAAGCTTTCTTT. It specifies CASRGAQSTEAFF. This sequence joins TRBV25-1 and TRBJ1-1; maybe TRBD1 (5 bases). Trimming pared 6 bases from V and 4 bases from J, leaving 12 bases between. CDR1 is MGHDK and CDR2 is SYGVNS in the germline V gene. This CDR3 is 13 amino acids long.